The source of this T cell receptor (beta chain) is a study of spatial heterogeneity in lung cancer (dated by TCRdb to the late 2010s). A note on the overall study: Beta-chain transcripts were consistently detected in greater numbers than alpha-chain transcripts, which likely reflected higher beta-chain transcript abundance. In the raw uncorrected reads, each unique combination of TCR and UMI appeared more than ten times on average. The study quantitatively compared TCR alpha and beta repertoires across multiple tumor regions, matched nontumor lung and blood in non-small cell lung cancer. The study linked features of the TCR repertoire to counts of nonsynonymous mutations, which were determined by whole-exome sequencing of tumor tissue. At surgery, both alpha and beta chains were TCR-sequenced in roughly 230 tumor regions, approximately 64 matched nontumor lung samples and over 50 PBMC samples.

This clonotype showed up just a few times. The antigen this receptor binds is unknown. No per-base quality is available; no much larger clone lies one base away. Library prep was done by 5' RACE. These reads were obtained on a NextSeq 500. The TCR library protocol attached a unique molecular identifier to each TCR cDNA molecule to allow correction of PCR and sequencing errors. Processing in the source paper ran as follows. Decombinator tools were used for TCR identification, UMI-based error correction and CDR3 extraction. Expanded TCRs were defined as those above a frequency of 2 per 1,000, corresponding to the top 1% of the tumor frequency distribution. Rényi diversity was computed with the R vegan package after subsampling each repertoire 100 times to 5,000 TCRs. CDR3 similarity networks were constructed using string-kernel similarity of amino acid triplets, with links drawn between CDR3s whose pairwise similarity was above 0.82. TCRdb reprocessing: public reads trimmed at Q25 with fastp, clones called with MiXCR, in-frame beta chains kept. Merged by CDR3 protein, the rows form single entries marked with the most common genes and DNA. The V and J calls were determined by TCRdb, not by the authors. A total of about 45,000 distinct CDR3 sequences appear in this sample, about 11% of them only once. Jointly, the top ten make up roughly 40% of the sample.

The CDR3 sequence holds 14 residues, the cysteine and phenylalanine included. The DNA shown is the 42-base CDR3, in frame from base 1. The germline ends are 10 bases apart after V is trimmed by 4 bases and J by 1 base. In the germline V gene (reference sequence), CDR1 corresponds to MNHEY and CDR2 to SMNVEV. The investigation overall reported the following: Ubiquitous expanded tumor TCRs were found in blood more often at tumor resection than at routine follow-up. Confirming at a functional level the hypothesis that regional TCRs recognize regional mutations was considered to require additional single-cell paired TCR alpha and beta sequencing.

Per the publication, the time point label means: sample taken at primary tumor resection. TCR sequencing used whole RNA extracted from tumor and nontumor lung tissue, or from cryopreserved PBMC samples, without cell sorting. Samples were obtained from about 75 patients with early-stage, untreated non-small cell lung cancer from the lung TRACERx cohort. Only patients for whom sufficient RNA was available from at least two tumor regions were selected for TCR sequencing. This receptor chain uses TRBV27 and TRBJ2-5; no D segment can be confidently identified. The sample was PBMCs, taken at surgery. This TCR derives from a female donor with early-stage non-small cell lung cancer. In nucleotides, the sequence is TGTGCCAGCAGTTCCCCGTGGTCCCAAGAGACCCAGTACTTC. Protein translation: CASSSPWSQETQYF.